The 9 T cell receptor beta chains below come from one sample, sequenced in a study of tumor-infiltrating lymphocytes in primary liver carcinoma. Constant-region priming of approximately 500 ng total RNA yielded TCR beta cDNA. Libraries of TCR beta came from three nested multiplex PCR rounds with slightly modified ARM-PCR. With TRBV1-TRBV30 forward primers and a C-beta reverse primer, the first two PCR rounds were run for approximately 10 cycles each. TCRdb passed the multiplex PCR reads through MiXCR, listing each CDR3 protein once. This table holds over 25,000 distinct CDR3 sequences, roughly 78% found once. Without any cell sorting, roughly 20-33 mg of bulk tissue yielded co-extracted RNA and DNA. Sequencing was performed on liver tumor tissue from sampling region 3. Subset: tumor region T3, left-lateral pole. These receptor sequences come from a middle-aged man with primary liver carcinoma and hepatitis B virus infection.

On this clonotype: The junction departs from germline at one end; a sequencing error may be responsible. V usage is TRBV11-2 and J usage is TRBJ2-1; TRBD2 matches at 9 bases. The CDR3 has 16 residues. Germline V gene data show CDR1 as SGHAT and CDR2 as FQNNGV. CDR3 amino acids: CASSLDLLAGMNEQFF. DNA for the CDR3: TGTGCCAGCAGCTTGGACCTCCTAGCGGGAATGAATGAACAGTTCTTC.

Worth noting for this clonotype: One end of the junction fails to match germline, which may point to a read error. The V gene is TRBV9, the J gene TRBJ2-3; TRBD2 might be the D (6 bases). The CDR3 length is 14 residues. The germline CDR1 and CDR2 sequences are SGDLS and YYNGEE. The CDR3 here is CAGSVGAGSDTQYF. DNA for the CDR3: TGTGCCGGCAGCGTAGGGGCGGGATCAGATACGCAGTATTTT.

On this clonotype: One end of the junction is discordant with germline, which a read error may explain. V usage is TRBV12-3 or TRBV12-4 and J usage is TRBJ2-4, with 13 bases lining up with TRBD2. The CDR3 has 18 residues. Written as DNA, the CDR3 is TGTGCCAGCACTGCCGGGACTAGCGGGACCCTAGCCAAGAACATTCAGTACTTC. Translated, it gives CASTAGTSGTLAKNIQYF.

Notes on this clonotype: This sequence may be a read error, since a much larger clone differs from it by one base. The V gene is TRBV25-1, the J gene TRBJ2-2, with 7 positions matching TRBD2. Germline lookup yields CDR1 MGHDK and CDR2 SYGVNS. This CDR3 has 15 residues. CDR3 protein: CATSWLQGGTGELFF. The CDR3 DNA follows: TGTGCCACCAGTTGGCTGCAGGGAGGGACCGGGGAGCTGTTTTTT.

This clonotype is medium-sized in the sample. The chain uses TRBV29-1 and TRBJ1-3; TRBD1 is a possible D gene (6 bases). Germline V gene sequence: CDR1 SQVTM, CDR2 ANQGSEA. CDR3 length: 15 amino acids. V was pared by 0 bases and J by 1 base, with 10 bases between. The CDR3 DNA reads TGCAGCGTTGAAGATCGGGGGGCGTCTGGAAACACCATATATTTT. It is translated as CSVEDRGASGNTIYF.

This clonotype is medium-sized (0.01 to 0.1%) by share. This chain joins TRBV4-1 and TRBJ1-3; D unclear. Trimming cost V 0 bases and J 8 bases, with 8 bases left between them. In germline, CDR1 is MGHRA, CDR2 YSYEKL. The CDR3 is 13 amino acids. CDR3 coding DNA: TGCGCCAGCAGCCAAGATCTCGGAGACACCATATATTTT. This gives the protein CASSQDLGDTIYF.

The chain employs TRBV11-3 and TRBJ2-2, with D perhaps matching TRBD2 (5 bases). The CDR3 is made up of 15 amino acids. V was pared by 9 bases and J by 15 bases, with 29 bases between. Germline CDR1 SGHNT, CDR2 YENEEA. The CDR3 DNA reads TGTGCCAGGTGGAGCCTTAAACCCATCACCGGGGAATTGTTTTTT. It translates to CARWSLKPITGELFF.

This clonotype is termed large (0.1 to 1%). This chain connects TRBV11-1 to TRBJ2-1, with 8 bases identical to TRBD1. CDR1 is SGHAT and CDR2 is FQDESV in the germline V gene (reference sequence). Trimming took 5 bases from V and 4 from J; bases not matched to a gene: 4. This CDR3 has 14 amino acids. CDR3 in DNA: TGTGCCAGCAGCATCGACAGGGGTTACAATGAGCAGTTCTTC. Its protein is CASSIDRGYNEQFF.

Note on this clonotype: One end of the junction varies from germline; a read error may be responsible. The chain employs TRBV4-1 and TRBJ1-3, with TRBD1 matching over 10 bases. This CDR3 comprises 15 residues. Germline V gives CDR1 MGHRA, CDR2 YSYEKL. The CDR3 sequence: CAGSQEGTGVNTIYF. Here the CDR3 DNA reads TGTGCCGGCAGCCAAGAGGGGACAGGGGTAAACACCATATATTTT.